This T cell receptor beta chain appears in the sequencing data of a study of blood T cell repertoires in COVID-19 (dated by TCRdb to the early 2020s). In the study overall: Collaborator samples came from the United States, Italy and Spain and covered acute and convalescent phases of COVID-19. The prospective study material was composed of cDNA or gDNA derived from T cells, B-cell-depleted T cells, or PBMCs. Deeply sampled blood TCRbeta repertoires from subjects exposed to, actively infected with, or recovered from COVID-19 were included in the dataset. The repertoires were released in a freely available public database meant as a resource for research on the immune response to SARS-CoV-2. The samples were drawn from the first 160 participants of the ongoing ImmuneRACE study and from under 1,500 subjects provided by 6 global collaborators. The sample metadata nearly always contained a de-identified subject ID, COVID-19 status, age in years and sex. HLA class I and class II types, where available, came from metadata supplied by the sample provider rather than from assay-based typing.

TCRbeta CDR3 regions were amplified from genomic DNA using the immunoSEQ Assay, a bias-controlled multiplex PCR. Under the source paper's analysis protocol: The number of nucleated cells in each sample was estimated by amplification of reference gene primers within the assay. To quantify the absolute abundance of each unique TCRbeta CDR3 rearrangement, sequence reads were collapsed and filtered. For each sample, productive Simpson clonality was calculated as the square root of Simpson's diversity index across productive rearrangements. This is the immuneACCESS table as TCRdb keeps it, with only in-frame sequences that have V and J called. A part of the clones is gone; compared with another copy, unresolved V genes explain less than half, and the rest is unexplained. D and trimming were read from the DNA, whereas the V and J calls and clone size are those reported in that table. The sample table lists 60,000 to 90,000 clones, roughly 84% of them with a count of one. The biggest ten clones account for roughly 9.8% of the sample.

With regard to this clone: Its recognized antigen is unknown. Per-base quality was not reported, and no clone a single base away is much larger than it.

One collaborating source in Seattle enrolled patients during active infection and followed them longitudinally through the course of disease. Collaborating institutions collected whole blood in K2EDTA tubes following their own protocols. For TCRbeta analysis, collaborator samples were shipped as frozen whole blood, as isolated PBMCs, or as DNA extracted from either sample type. The CDR3 sequence holds 14 residues, the cysteine and phenylalanine included. Of all the DNA, just the CDR3 is kept, 42 bases in frame from base 1. The germline V gene provides CDR1 SGDLS and CDR2 YYNGEE. Unmatched junction bases come to 6, with V trimmed by 3 bases and J by 7 bases. Results and caveats for the whole study, not just this receptor: How much clinical and demographic metadata was included differed by source and by participant, and the metadata was provided uncurated.

The sequence came from a man between 60 and 70 years old with COVID-19, enrolled during active disease. The sample was peripheral blood. The chain employs TRBV9 and TRBJ1-2; 10 junctional bases match TRBD1. The sequenced DNA: TGTGCCAGCAGCGAATGGGACAGGGGCCTTGGCTACACCTTC. The resulting protein is CASSEWDRGLGYTF.